The present T cell receptor (beta chain) was sequenced within a study of CXCR3-negative and CXCR3-positive naive CD8 T cells (dated by TCRdb to the late 2010s). General notes on the study: In total, some 140 million TRB reads were obtained, which works out to roughly 1.5 +/- 0.3 million reads per library. TRBV-TRBJ cluster analysis included naive subsets from roughly 5 donors and memory cells from 3 donors. The diversity and physicochemical repertoire analyses included around 10 donors pooled from two independent experiments.

The germline V gene supplies CDR1 MNHEY and CDR2 SVGAGI. The CDR3 covers 16 residues, taking in both the cysteine and the phenylalanine. DNA was not recorded. Points on this clonotype: Its antigen remains undetermined.

For every CD8+ T cell subset, some 310,000 cells were flow-sorted straight into RLT lysis buffer, and each subset was sorted in triplicate. To keep memory contaminants out, a stringent definition of naive CD8+ T cells was applied: CD45RO-CCR7+CD27+CD95-. Peripheral blood mononuclear cells were isolated from buffy coats using standard density gradient centrifugation. A FACSAria III was used to flow-sort naive CXCR3-negative and CXCR3-positive CD8+ T cells. Total RNA was extracted from sorted cells using an RNeasy Mini Kit. These reads were obtained on a NextSeq 550. The Human TCR Profiling Kit (MiLaboratory) was used to make UMI-labeled 5' RACE TRB cDNA libraries. The full amount of extracted RNA was used for cDNA synthesis, and the full amount of resulting cDNA was used for PCR amplification. Libraries were prepared in parallel with an identical number of PCR cycles. In the paper's pipeline: About 50,000 +/- 10,000 unique UMI-labeled TRB cDNA molecules per library were extracted with MIGEC and MiXCR, with at least two reads per UMI required. On average, each library contained approximately 40,000 +/- 10,000 functional in-frame TRB CDR3 nucleotide clonotypes without stop codons. After downsampling to 5000 UMI-labeled TRB molecules per sample, diversity metrics such as normalized Shannon-Wiener and Chao1 were calculated in VDJtools. Clonotype-size-weighted physicochemical properties of the central five CDR3 residues (interaction energy, strength, volume and Kidera factor 4) were computed in VDJtools. TCRdb reanalyzed the reads, keeping one entry per CDR3 protein sequence and omitting DNA. TCRdb's processing, not the authors' own work, is the source of the V and J calls. The sample's table covers some 130,000 distinct CDR3 sequences. The ten top clones hold approximately 0.29% of the sample.

On the study overall, not on this receptor specifically: Compared with CXCR3-negative naive cells, CXCR3-positive naive cells had TRB CDR3s with higher hydrophobicity (lower Kidera factor 4), lower energy, and higher strength and volume indices. Because surface CD5, which has been linked to self-reactivity in mice, was comparable between naive subsets, TCR interaction strength was also inferred from TRB CDR3 physicochemical properties. Repertoire diversity was comparably high in both naive subsets but much lower in memory CD8+ T cells. Within the same donor, TRBV-TRBJ usage looked similar between naive CXCR3-negative and CXCR3-positive cells, but memory cells had distinct patterns. Freshly isolated PBMCs were used for most assays because CXCR3 expression partially decreased after cryopreservation.

Sample: naive CXCR3- CD8+ T cells from blood. The cell subset or site label on this specimen signifies: CD45RO-CCR7+CD27+CD95- naive CD8+ T cells lacking CXCR3 (TNR3-). The rearrangement combines TRBV6-5 with TRBJ2-7; as DNA is missing, the TRBD1 call by TCRdb cannot be tested. This TCR came from a human donor in good health. Some clones in this sample may be carry-over from other donors' samples. CDR3 sequence: CASSPSTGGLSNEQYF.